Each of the 18 T cell receptor beta chains below was sequenced from the same sample in a study of cytomegalovirus exposure and HLA in healthy donors. A multiplex PCR was run with 60 Vbeta primers and 13 Jbeta primers. Assay: immunoSEQ multiplex PCR; the TCRdb copy retains only in-frame clones and omits some. This table holds 80,000 to 130,000 clones, about 77% found once. Material: PBMCs. These receptors all stem from a woman aged 18-35 years in good health and CMV-seropositive.

The V call is TRBV4-3, the J call TRBJ2-7; 7 nucleotides line up with TRBD2. CDR3 size: 16 residues. The trim removed 0 bases at V and 6 bases at J, leaving 11 bases unmatched. Germline loops: CDR1 LGHNA, CDR2 YSLEER. This CDR3 reads CASSQETGRPPPEQYF. The CDR3 DNA is TGCGCCAGCAGCCAAGAGACCGGGAGGCCCCCCCCCGAGCAGTACTTC.

The chain carries TRBV5-4 and TRBJ1-3; D uncertain. Per the germline V gene, CDR1 is SGHNT and CDR2 is YYREEE (reference sequence). The CDR3 covers 13 residues. Deletions cut 4 bases from V and 2 bases from J, with 7 bases between. CDR3: CASSPGAGNTIYF. CDR3 sequence (DNA): TGTGCCAGCAGCCCCGGGGCTGGAAACACCATATATTTT.

J is TRBJ2-1 and V is TRBV6-5, with TRBD2 as a possible D gene (6 bases). V lost 6 bases to trimming and J lost 8 bases, with 20 bases between them. The CDR3 spans 15 residues. From germline, CDR1 is MNHEY and CDR2 SVGAGI. CDR3 sequence (DNA): TGTGCCAGCAGACGACTAGTTAGTCTCATCTATGAGCAGTTCTTC. It is translated as CASRRLVSLIYEQFF.

V is TRBV18 and J is TRBJ1-5, with D hard to call. Trimming took off 6 bases at V and 3 bases at J, with 15 bases between the two ends. From germline, CDR1 is KGHSH and CDR2 LQKENI. CDR3 length: 15 amino acids. Here the CDR3 DNA reads TGTGCCAGCTCCCAAGCGGCAGGCTCCAATCAGCCCCAGCATTTT. Protein product: CASSQAAGSNQPQHF.

The CDR3 here is CASSLPGNYEQYF. The CDR3 coding sequence is TGTGCCAGCAGCCTGCCGGGAAACTACGAGCAGTACTTC. The chain carries TRBV2 and TRBJ2-7; tentatively, D is TRBD2 (5 bases). The CDR3 length is 13 residues. The germline V gene has CDR1 SNHLY and CDR2 FYNNEI. V lost 6 bases, J lost 3 bases, and 12 bases lay in between.

This clone was seen a few times. V and J are TRBV7-2 and TRBJ2-2; 12 positions match TRBD2. Germline values: CDR1 SGHTA, CDR2 FQGNSA. Trimming took 5 bases from V and 5 from J; bases not matched to a gene: 6. There are 16 residues in the CDR3. For the CDR3, the DNA is TGTGCCAGCAGCCCCGGACTAGCGGGACTAACCGGGGAGCTGTTTTTT. Translated, it gives CASSPGLAGLTGELFF.

The chain combines TRBV13 with TRBJ2-7; 11 bases line up with TRBD1. Per the germline V gene, CDR1 is PRHDT and CDR2 is FYEKMQ (reference sequence). The CDR3 totals 15 residues. J lost 6 bases, V lost 0 bases, and 4 bases had no gene match. This CDR3 is CASSLGDRGPSEQYF. The CDR3 DNA reads as TGTGCCAGCAGCTTAGGGGACAGGGGGCCTTCCGAGCAGTACTTC.

CDR3: CASSYSTGGGQGGYTF. Written as DNA, the CDR3 is TGTGCCAGCAGTTACTCGACCGGGGGTGGACAAGGTGGCTACACCTTC. The chain links TRBV6-5 to TRBJ1-2; D is perhaps TRBD1 (5 bases). The germline V and J ends were trimmed by 0 bases and 7 bases, with 18 bases remaining between them. CDR1 and CDR2 from the germline V gene are MNHEY and SVGAGI. The CDR3 is 16 residues long.

J is TRBJ1-1 and V is TRBV4-1, with 8 bases lining up with TRBD1. The junction had 6 bases not matched to a gene; V was cut back by 1 base and J by 5 bases. The germline V gene encodes CDR1 MGHRA and CDR2 YSYEKL. The CDR3 is 15 amino acids. The chain's CDR3 is CASSQVGQGGTEAFF. CDR3 coding DNA: TGCGCCAGCAGCCAAGTAGGACAGGGAGGGACTGAAGCTTTCTTT.

The chain links TRBV7-9 to TRBJ2-1, with 16 bases matching TRBD2. J was trimmed by 1 base and V by 4 bases; bases with no gene match: 7. The CDR3 covers 19 residues. Germline V lookup: CDR1 SEHNR, CDR2 FQNEAQ (reference sequence). In DNA, the CDR3 is TGTGCCAGCAGCTCGGGACTAGCGGGAGGGCCTAAGTCCTACAATGAGCAGTTCTTC. This gives the protein CASSSGLAGGPKSYNEQFF.

The chain employs TRBV15 and TRBJ2-7, with 9 bases lining up with TRBD1. The J segment lost 2 bases and the V segment lost 6 bases, leaving 5 bases of the junction unmatched. From germline, CDR1 is LNHNV and CDR2 YYDKDF (reference sequence). CDR3 length: 14 residues. The CDR3 sequence is CATSTGTGPYEQYF. The CDR3 DNA follows: TGTGCCACCAGTACCGGGACAGGGCCCTACGAGCAGTACTTC.

The chain links TRBV11-3 to TRBJ2-5; no clear D gene. Trimming left V 1 base short and J 5 bases short, with 14 bases between. The germline CDR1 and CDR2 sequences are SGHNT and YENEEA. This CDR3 has 15 residues. DNA of the CDR3: TGTGCCAGCAGCTTAGGACTCAACCCCTCGGAGACCCAGTACTTC. It yields the protein CASSLGLNPSETQYF.

This clone was seen a handful of times. The chain has TRBV10-3 and TRBJ1-1; D is unclear. The length of the CDR3 is 12 residues. V was pared by 3 bases and J by 1 base, with 3 bases between. Germline V gene data show CDR1 as ENHRY and CDR2 as SYGVKD. The CDR3 DNA follows: TGTGCCATCAGTGATAGGAACACTGAAGCTTTCTTT. Amino acid sequence: CAISDRNTEAFF.

The DNA of the CDR3 is TGTGCTAGTGGTTTGGGGGACAGTAGGGAGACCCAGTACTTC. Translating it yields CASGLGDSRETQYF. V and J are TRBV12-5 and TRBJ2-5, with 7 nucleotides matching TRBD1. The V gene end was trimmed by 1 base and the J gene end by 5 bases; junction bases not matched to a gene: 4. The CDR3 loop spans 14 amino acids. The germline gives CDR1 LGHNT, CDR2 FRNRAP.

The chain recombines TRBV14 with TRBJ1-1; D is undetermined. The V end lost 4 bases, the J end lost 0 bases, and 6 bases lay between the germline ends. The CDR3 totals 13 residues. CDR1 and CDR2 (germline): SGHDN, FVKESK. CDR3 in amino acids: CASSPQMNTEAFF. The CDR3 nucleotides are TGTGCCAGCAGCCCACAGATGAACACTGAAGCTTTCTTT.

The CDR3 sequence: CAWSTQGMGQYF. The CDR3 DNA is TGTGCCTGGAGCACACAGGGGATGGGGCAGTACTTC. V usage is TRBV30 and J usage is TRBJ2-7, with 7 bases lining up with TRBD1. J gave up 9 bases and V 3 bases, and 8 bases lay outside the gene matches. Germline-derived CDR1 and CDR2 are GTSNPN and SVGIG (reference sequence). The CDR3 loop spans 12 amino acids.

For this clone: An end of the junction does not agree with germline; a read error may underlie this. The chain recombines TRBV7-9 with TRBJ2-1, with TRBD2 matching 12 bases. This CDR3 is 17 amino acids long. Germline V gene sequence: CDR1 SEHNR, CDR2 FQNEAQ (reference sequence). CDR3: CSSSPKGLAGKWNEQFF. The CDR3, as DNA: TGTTCCAGCAGCCCAAAAGGACTAGCGGGAAAGTGGAATGAGCAGTTCTTC. Together with reference TRBV7-9 and TRBJ2-1, the CDR3 gives the full variable domain: DTGVSQNPRHKITKRGQNVTFRCDPISEHNRLYWYRQTLGQGPEFLTYFQNEAQLEKSRLLSDRFSAERPKGSFSTLEIQRTEQGDSAMYLCSSSPKGLAGKWNEQFFGPGTRLTVL.

The chain links TRBV28 to TRBJ1-2; D is possibly TRBD1 (6 bases). The length of the CDR3 is 12 residues. The ends were cut back, 6 bases at V and 5 bases at J, with 10 bases in the middle. CDR1 is MDHEN and CDR2 is SYDVKM in the germline V gene. For the CDR3, the DNA is TGTGCCAGCAGCCCAGGGGAATATGGCTACACCTTC. This gives the protein CASSPGEYGYTF.